This entry concerns a single T cell receptor (beta chain). The PCR used 60 Vbeta and 13 Jbeta primers. Here immunoSEQ multiplex PCR was the method, and the copy in TCRdb shows in-frame clones only, minus some. Among 85,000 to 95,000 clones listed, less than 80% were seen once. Trimming at V came to 2 bases and at J to 4 bases, leaving 5 bases not matched to a gene. Germline CDR1 is MNHEY and CDR2 is SMNVEV (reference sequence). This CDR3 has 15 amino acids. The sample belongs to a study of cytomegalovirus exposure and HLA in healthy donors. The clonotype comes from a man aged 25-45 years in good health and CMV-seropositive. The chain carries TRBV27 and TRBJ2-1; 7 nucleotides agree with TRBD1. The sample comprised PBMCs. CDR3 nucleotides: TGTGCCAGCAGTTTAGTCACAGGGGCGTACAATGAGCAGTTCTTC. The encoded protein is CASSLVTGAYNEQFF.